This T cell receptor (beta chain) stems from a study of CD8 T cells in ankylosing spondylitis. Overall study results and limits: A number of the motif variants had already been described in reactive arthritis synovial fluid and blood. There was a TCR beta motif, made of several highly homologous variants, that appeared characteristic of ankylosing spondylitis blood.

The sample holds a few counts of this clonotype. The target antigen is unknown. TCRdb re-called the 5' RACE reads with MiXCR, one entry per CDR3 protein. This repertoire shows fewer than 500,000 distinct CDR3 sequences, more than 20% found once; its top ten account for approximately 16%. This CDR3 contains 16 residues. V shed 5 bases, J shed 7 bases, and the junction held 8 bases outside the gene matches. Germline V gene sequence: CDR1 MDHEN, CDR2 SYDVKM. This clonotype originated in a male donor with ankylosing spondylitis. Sequencing used blood, either unsorted or a sorted T cell fraction (not recorded which). This sequence joins TRBV28 and TRBJ2-1, with TRBD2 matching 13 bases. The CDR3 DNA is TGTGCCAGCAGTCTGCTGGGACTAGCGGGGACGAATGAGCAGTTCTTC. Its translation: CASSLLGLAGTNEQFF.